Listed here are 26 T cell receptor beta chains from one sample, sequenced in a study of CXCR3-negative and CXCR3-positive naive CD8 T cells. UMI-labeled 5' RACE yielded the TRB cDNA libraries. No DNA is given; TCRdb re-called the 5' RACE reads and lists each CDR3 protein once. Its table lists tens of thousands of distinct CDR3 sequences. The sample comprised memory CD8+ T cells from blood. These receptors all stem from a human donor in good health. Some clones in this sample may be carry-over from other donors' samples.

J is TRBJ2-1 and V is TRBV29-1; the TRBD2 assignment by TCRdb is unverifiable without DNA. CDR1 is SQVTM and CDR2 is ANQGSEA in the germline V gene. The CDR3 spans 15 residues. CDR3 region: CSVDSRESSYNEQFF.

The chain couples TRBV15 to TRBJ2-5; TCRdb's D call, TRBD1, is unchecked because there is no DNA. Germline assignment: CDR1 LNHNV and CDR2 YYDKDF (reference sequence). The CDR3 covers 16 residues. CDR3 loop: CATSGGGAARTETQYF. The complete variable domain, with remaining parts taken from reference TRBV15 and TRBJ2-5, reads DAMVIQNPRYQVTQFGKPVTLSCSQTLNHNVMYWYQQKSSQAPKLLFHYYDKDFNNEADTPDNFQSRRPNTSFCFLDIRSPGLGDTAMYLCATSGGGAARTETQYFGPGTRLLVL.

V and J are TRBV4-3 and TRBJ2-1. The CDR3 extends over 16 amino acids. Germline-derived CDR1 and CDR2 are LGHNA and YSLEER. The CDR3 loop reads CASSPTSEGSYNEQFF.

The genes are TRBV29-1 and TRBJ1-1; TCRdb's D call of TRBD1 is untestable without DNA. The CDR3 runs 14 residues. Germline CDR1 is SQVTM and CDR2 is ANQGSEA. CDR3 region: CSVEPRGSGTEAFF.

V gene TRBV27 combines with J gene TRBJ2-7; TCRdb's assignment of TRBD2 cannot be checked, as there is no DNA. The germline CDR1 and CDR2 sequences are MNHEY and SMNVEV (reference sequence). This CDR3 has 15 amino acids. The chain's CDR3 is CASSLASGTSYEQYF.

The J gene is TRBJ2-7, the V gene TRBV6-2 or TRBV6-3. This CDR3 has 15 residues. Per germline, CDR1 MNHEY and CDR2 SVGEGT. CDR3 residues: CASSYSSSNTYEQYF.

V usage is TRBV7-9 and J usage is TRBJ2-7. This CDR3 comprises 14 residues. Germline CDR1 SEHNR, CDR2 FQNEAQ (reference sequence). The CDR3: CASSLSPGWYEQYF.

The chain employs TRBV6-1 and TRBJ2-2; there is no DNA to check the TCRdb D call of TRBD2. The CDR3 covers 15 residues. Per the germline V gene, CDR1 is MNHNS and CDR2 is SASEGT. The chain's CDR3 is CASKAGGPDTGELFF.

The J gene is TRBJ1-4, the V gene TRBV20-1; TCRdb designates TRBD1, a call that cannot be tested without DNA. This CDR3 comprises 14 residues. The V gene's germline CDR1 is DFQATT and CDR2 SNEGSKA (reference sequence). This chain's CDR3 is CSARDYRQNEKLFF.

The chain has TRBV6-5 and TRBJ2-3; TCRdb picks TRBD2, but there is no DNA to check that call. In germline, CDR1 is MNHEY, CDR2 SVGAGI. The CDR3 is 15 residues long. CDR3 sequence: CASSYSGSSGDTQYF.

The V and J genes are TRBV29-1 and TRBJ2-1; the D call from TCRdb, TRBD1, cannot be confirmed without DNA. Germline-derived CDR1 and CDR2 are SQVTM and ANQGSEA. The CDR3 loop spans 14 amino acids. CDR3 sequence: CSALSVLRAEGSFF.

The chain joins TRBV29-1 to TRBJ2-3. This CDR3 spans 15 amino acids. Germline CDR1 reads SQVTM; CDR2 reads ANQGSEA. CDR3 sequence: CSVEVGQRGTDTQYF.

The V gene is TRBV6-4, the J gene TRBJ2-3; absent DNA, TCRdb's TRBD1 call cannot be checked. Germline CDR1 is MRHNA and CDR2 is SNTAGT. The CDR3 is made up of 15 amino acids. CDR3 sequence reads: CASSDGAGTVNTQYF.

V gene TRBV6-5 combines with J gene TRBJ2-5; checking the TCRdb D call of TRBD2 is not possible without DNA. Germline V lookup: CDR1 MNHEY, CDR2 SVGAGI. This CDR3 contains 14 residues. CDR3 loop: CASSYQGRAETQYF.

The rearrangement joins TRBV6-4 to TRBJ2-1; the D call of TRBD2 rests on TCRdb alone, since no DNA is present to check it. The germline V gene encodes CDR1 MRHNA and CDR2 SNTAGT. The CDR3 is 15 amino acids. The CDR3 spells CASSPLAGAVNEQFF.

This CDR3 is CASSLTTVNTEAFF. V is TRBV5-1 and J is TRBJ1-1. This CDR3 has 14 residues. Germline assignment: CDR1 SGHRS and CDR2 YFSETQ.

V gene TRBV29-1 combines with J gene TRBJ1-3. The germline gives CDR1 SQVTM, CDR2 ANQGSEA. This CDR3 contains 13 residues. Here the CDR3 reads CSVEVGSGNTIYF.

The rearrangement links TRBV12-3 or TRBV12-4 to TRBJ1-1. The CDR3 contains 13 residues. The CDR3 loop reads CASSLASGTEAFF.

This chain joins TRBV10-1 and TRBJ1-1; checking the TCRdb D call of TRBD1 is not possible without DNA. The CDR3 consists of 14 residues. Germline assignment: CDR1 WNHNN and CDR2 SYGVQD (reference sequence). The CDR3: CASSEVGGGREAFF.

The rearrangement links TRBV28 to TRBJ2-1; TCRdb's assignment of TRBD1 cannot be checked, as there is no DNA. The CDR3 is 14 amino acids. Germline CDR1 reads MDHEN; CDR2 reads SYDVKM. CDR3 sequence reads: CASSFSRGSDEQFF.

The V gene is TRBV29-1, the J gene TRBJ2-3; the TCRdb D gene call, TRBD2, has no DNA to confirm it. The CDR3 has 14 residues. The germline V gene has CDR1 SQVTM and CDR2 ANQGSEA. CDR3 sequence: CSALGLANTDTQYF.

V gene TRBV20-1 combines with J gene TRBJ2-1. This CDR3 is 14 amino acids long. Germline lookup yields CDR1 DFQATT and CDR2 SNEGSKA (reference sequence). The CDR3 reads CSAREEVSYNEQFF.

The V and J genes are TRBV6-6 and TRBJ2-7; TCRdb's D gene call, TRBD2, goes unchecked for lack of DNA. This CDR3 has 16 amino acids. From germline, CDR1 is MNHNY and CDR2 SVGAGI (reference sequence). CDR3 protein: CASSYPAASGSYEQYF.

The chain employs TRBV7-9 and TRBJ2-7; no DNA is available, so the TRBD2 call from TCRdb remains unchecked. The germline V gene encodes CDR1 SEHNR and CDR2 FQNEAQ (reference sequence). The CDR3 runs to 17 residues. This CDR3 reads CASSFELAGGTDYEQYF.

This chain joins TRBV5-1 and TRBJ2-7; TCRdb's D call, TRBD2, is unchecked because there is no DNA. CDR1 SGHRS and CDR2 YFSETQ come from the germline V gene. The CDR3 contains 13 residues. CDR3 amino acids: CASREGSAYEQYF.

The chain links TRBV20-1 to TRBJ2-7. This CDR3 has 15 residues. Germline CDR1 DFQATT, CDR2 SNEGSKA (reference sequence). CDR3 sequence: CSASTWNQGFYEQYF.